The subject of this entry is one T cell receptor (beta chain). Its antigen is unidentified. The same CDR3 also results from other DNA sequences found in this sample. Only CD45RO-negative cells positively selected for CCR7 counted as naive CD8 cells, so terminally differentiated effector memory CD45RA+ cells were excluded. Donors included only healthy HIV-negative adults lacking recent acute infections or vaccinations. Germline V gene lookup returns CDR1 LNHNV and CDR2 YYDKDF (reference sequence). V lost 6 bases to trimming and J lost 4 bases; unmatched junction nucleotides: 5. The CDR3 runs to 15 residues. These data are taken from a study of shared clonotypes between healthy human individuals. Turning to the study itself: Each donor's CD8 memory used one plate, CD8 naive two, each CD4 subset three.

Study-level results: Roughly 5% of naive CD4 clonotypes were common to several donors.

Once extracted for a subset, genomic DNA was divided evenly among several immunoSEQ plates. Clones were sequenced by immunoSEQ multiplex PCR, and TCRdb holds only the in-frame ones, with some missing. The repertoire includes millions of clones, about 92% of them detected once, and under 2% sits in the top ten. J is TRBJ2-1 and V is TRBV15, with 11 positions matching TRBD2. The sample comprised naive CD8+ T cells from PBMCs. This TCR was sampled from a man younger than 30 in good health. Some clones in this sample may be carry-over from other donors' samples. For the CDR3, the DNA is TGTGCCACCAGTACCGGGACTAGCGGTTACAATGAGCAGTTCTTC. This gives the protein CATSTGTSGYNEQFF.